The following is a T cell receptor beta chain sequence with its context. Its target is unknown. Germline-derived CDR1 and CDR2 are LGHNA and YNFKEQ. CDR3 length: 14 amino acids. Trimming removed 3 bases from V and 4 bases from J, with 12 bases in between. Participating donors were healthy, HIV-negative adults free of recent acute infections or vaccinations. The sample is drawn from a study of shared clonotypes between healthy human individuals. General observations from the study: Naive subsets usually exceeded memory subsets in estimated richness.

The repertoire was sequenced with immunoSEQ multiplex PCR; TCRdb's copy has only in-frame clones and lacks some. The table lists about 120,000 clones, 68% of them singletons. The chain combines TRBV4-2 with TRBJ1-2; D is ambiguous. The origin of this receptor is a woman aged 30 to 39 in good health. Material: memory CD8+ T cells sorted from blood. Subset indicated: CD45RO+ cells pooled with CCR7-negative TemRA cells. This chain's CDR3 is CASSHRYRGYGYTF. In nucleotides, the CDR3 is TGTGCCAGCAGCCACCGCTACCGGGGCTATGGCTACACCTTC.